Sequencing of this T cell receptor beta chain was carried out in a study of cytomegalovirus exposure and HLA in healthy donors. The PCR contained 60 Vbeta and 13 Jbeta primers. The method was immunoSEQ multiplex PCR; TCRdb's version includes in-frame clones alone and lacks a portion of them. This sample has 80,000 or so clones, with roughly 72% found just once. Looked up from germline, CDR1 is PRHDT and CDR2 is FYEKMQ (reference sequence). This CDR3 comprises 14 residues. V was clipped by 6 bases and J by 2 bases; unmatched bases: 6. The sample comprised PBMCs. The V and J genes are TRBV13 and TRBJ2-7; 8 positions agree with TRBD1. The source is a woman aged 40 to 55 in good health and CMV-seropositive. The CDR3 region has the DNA TGTGCCAGCAGAAAGACAGGGGCAACCTACGAGCAGTACTTC. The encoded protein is CASRKTGATYEQYF.